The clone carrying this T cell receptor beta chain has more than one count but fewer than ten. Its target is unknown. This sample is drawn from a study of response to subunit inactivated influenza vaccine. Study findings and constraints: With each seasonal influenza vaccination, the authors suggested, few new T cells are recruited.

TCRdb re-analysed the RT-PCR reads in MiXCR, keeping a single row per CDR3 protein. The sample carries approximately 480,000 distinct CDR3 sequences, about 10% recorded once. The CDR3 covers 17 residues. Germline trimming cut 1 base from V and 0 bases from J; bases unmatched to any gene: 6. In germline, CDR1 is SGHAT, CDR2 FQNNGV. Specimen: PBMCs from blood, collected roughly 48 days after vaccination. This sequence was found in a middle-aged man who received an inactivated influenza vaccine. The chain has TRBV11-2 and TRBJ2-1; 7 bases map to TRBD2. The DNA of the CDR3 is TGTGCCAGCAGCTTAGTTTGGGGAGGGAGCTCCTACAATGAGCAGTTCTTC. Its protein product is CASSLVWGGSSYNEQFF.